A single sample gave rise to the 9 T cell receptor beta chains below, sequenced in a study of PD-L1 blockade in urothelial cancer. This table comes from immunoSEQ multiplex PCR, and its TCRdb copy is limited to in-frame clones, with some not included. The sample lists 70,000 to 95,000 clones; around 83% were seen once. As to time point: pretreatment peripheral blood. The material sequenced was PBMCs, taken around atezolizumab (anti-PD-L1) treatment. These receptors all come from a man between 60 and 70 years old with urothelial cancer.

The chain recombines TRBV6-1 with TRBJ1-5; 9 positions match TRBD1. CDR1 is MNHNS and CDR2 is SASEGT in the germline V gene. V shed 4 bases and J 2 bases; nucleotides not matched to a gene: 3. The CDR3 runs to 15 residues. The CDR3 DNA reads as TGTGCCAGCAGTGTACAGGGGGCTGGCAATCAGCCCCAGCATTTT. Translation: CASSVQGAGNQPQHF.

This clone was seen a handful of times. The chain uses TRBV28 and TRBJ2-1, with 9 nucleotides matching TRBD2. The V gene's germline CDR1 is MDHEN and CDR2 SYDVKM. V was clipped by 5 bases and J by 6 bases; unmatched bases: 8. The CDR3 is made up of 15 amino acids. CDR3 coding DNA: TGTGCCAGCAGTACCGCCGCGGGAGGGGGCAATGAGCAGTTCTTC. This gives the protein CASSTAAGGGNEQFF.

V is TRBV10-3 and J is TRBJ2-7; D perhaps matches TRBD1 (6 bases). There are 13 residues in the CDR3. The germline V and J ends were trimmed by 5 bases and 3 bases, with 11 bases remaining between them. CDR1 is ENHRY, CDR2 SYGVKD, per germline. CDR3 amino acids: CAISLQGNYEQYF. In DNA, the CDR3 is TGTGCCATCAGTCTCCAGGGGAACTACGAGCAGTACTTC.

This clone was seen only once. The rearrangement links TRBV11-2 to TRBJ2-1, with a tentative D call TRBD1 (6 bases). This CDR3 region has 14 residues. Deletions cut 5 bases from V and 9 bases from J, with 17 bases between. The germline V gene has CDR1 SGHAT and CDR2 FQNNGV. The CDR3 here is CASSPITGNSEQFF. CDR3 sequence (DNA): TGTGCCAGCAGCCCTATTACAGGGAACAGTGAGCAGTTCTTC.

For this clone: Sequence at one end of the junction differs from germline and may be a read error. The chain combines TRBV20-1 with TRBJ1-1; D not certain. This CDR3 is built from 11 residues. Germline V gene sequence: CDR1 DFQATT, CDR2 SNEGSKA (reference sequence). CDR3 sequence reads: CSASLNSEAFF. DNA for the CDR3: TGCAGTGCTAGTCTCAACAGTGAAGCTTTCTTT.

The CDR3 protein is CASSLTGRNTEAFF. The CDR3 DNA sequence: TGCGCCAGCAGCTTGACAGGGCGGAACACTGAAGCTTTCTTT. This sequence joins TRBV5-1 and TRBJ1-1; TRBD1 might be the D (6 bases). The germline gives CDR1 SGHRS, CDR2 YFSETQ. The CDR3 is 14 amino acids. With 1 base removed from V and 1 base from J, the gap between germline ends came to 8 bases.

CDR3 protein: CASSLGSGLQYEQYF. The CDR3 region has the DNA TGTGCCAGCAGCTTAGGATCCGGACTACAATACGAGCAGTACTTC. The chain combines TRBV11-2 with TRBJ2-7; D may be TRBD2 (6 bases). Germline V gene sequence: CDR1 SGHAT, CDR2 FQNNGV. V was trimmed by 1 base and J by 4 bases, leaving 14 bases between them. This CDR3 comprises 15 residues.

The chain uses TRBV19 and TRBJ2-1, with D possibly being TRBD1 (5 bases). The CDR3 length is 12 residues. Trimming pared 3 bases from V and 7 bases from J, leaving 7 bases between. The germline CDR1 and CDR2 sequences are LNHDA and SQIVND (reference sequence). DNA for the CDR3: TGTGCCAGTAGTATGACAGCGAATGAGCAGTTCTTC. This codes for CASSMTANEQFF.

This clone has a handful of counts. V gene TRBV6-6 combines with J gene TRBJ1-3; D gene uncertain. Trimming took off 8 bases at V and 2 bases at J, with 10 bases between the two ends. In germline, CDR1 is MNHNY, CDR2 SVGAGI (reference sequence). This CDR3 comprises 13 residues. The CDR3 region is CASGQAAGNTIYF. The CDR3 nucleotides are TGTGCCAGCGGGCAGGCCGCTGGAAACACCATATATTTT.